Below, 24 T cell receptor delta chains from the same sample are listed, as sequenced in a study of γδ T cells in repeated Plasmodium falciparum infection (dated by TCRdb to the early 2020s). For bulk TCR repertoire analysis, Vgamma9/Vdelta2+ and Vdelta2-negative gammadelta T cell populations were isolated by flow sorting from peripheral blood mononuclear cells. Libraries were made using multiplex PCR. For sequencing, an Illumina MiSeq was employed. In TCRdb, clones were called once more from the public reads by CATT, and rows of identical DNA were later combined. This sample holds around 50,000 delta-chain clones; approximately 1.5% were observed only once. The ten largest clonotypes hold 15% of the sample. The material sequenced was gamma-delta T cells from blood. Receptors originate from a pool of human donors (malaria-infected and uninfected, not separated).

This clone appeared a few times. The protein that TCRdb holds for this DNA derives from a much larger clone and differs from the translated DNA at residue 19, which likely indicates a read error; the protein shown here is translated from the DNA. This rearrangement joins TRDV1 to TRDJ1, with D tentatively TRDD2 (7 bases). The J gene, left out of TCRdb, was set here by checking the DNA against germline. The CDR3 contains 23 residues. Germline V CDR1 and CDR2: TSWWSYY, QGS. CDR3 coding DNA: TGTGCTCTTGGGGAACCGTTTCCTACTACCGGCCTCTGGGGCTGGGGACACACCGGTAAACTCATCTTT. The encoded protein is CALGEPFPTTGLWGWGHTGKLIF.

This clone counts as medium-sized. One junction end does not reproduce the germline sequence, and a read error may be involved. At the DNA level, this CDR3 is encoded by other sequences in the same sample as well. The chain recombines TRDV2 with TRDJ1; tentative D call: TRDD3 (6 bases). CDR3 length equals 17 residues. Looked up from germline, CDR1 is GEAIGNYY and CDR2 is EKD. The DNA for the CDR3 is TGCGCCTGTGATAGTATCAGCCGTACTGGGCTCACCGATAAACTCATCTTT. It is translated as CACDSISRTGLTDKLIF.

On this clone itself: A far larger clone lies a single base away; this is likely a read error. The chain couples TRDV3 to TRDJ1, with a possible D match to TRDD3 (5 bases). The J gene, absent from TCRdb, was called here by matching the DNA to germline. The V and J ends lost 4 bases and 7 bases respectively, with 16 bases between them. In germline, CDR1 is TVYSNPD, CDR2 GDNSRS (reference sequence). The CDR3 totals 12 residues. The CDR3 DNA reads TGTGCCTACTTTCGGGGACACTTTAAACTCATCTTT. It encodes CAYFRGHFKLIF.

Comment on this clone: TCRdb's protein, taken from a much larger clone, differs from this DNA's translation at residue 3, likely owing to a read error; the protein displayed comes from the DNA. Other DNA variants within this sample encode the same CDR3. V usage is TRDV1 and J usage is TRDJ1; D might be TRDD3 (5 bases). Germline V lookup: CDR1 TSWWSYY, CDR2 QGS. Trimming took off 10 bases at V and 0 bases at J, with 36 bases between the two ends. This CDR3 region has 21 residues. The CDR3 protein is CAPGELAVAGSSRWYTDKLIF. The CDR3 DNA sequence: TGTGCTCCCGGGGAACTGGCGGTGGCGGGATCCTCAAGGTGGTACACCGATAAACTCATCTTT.

This clone was found many times. This may be a read error: a much more frequent sequence differs by one nucleotide. The chain is built from TRDV1 and TRDJ3; D might be TRDD2 or TRDD3, each matching 9 bases. Germline V lookup: CDR1 TSWWSYY, CDR2 QGS. There are 24 residues in the CDR3. V lost 5 bases and J lost 2, with 34 bases in between. The CDR3 sequence is CALGPIPFLRTGGLYPWDTRQMFF. CDR3 coding DNA: TGTGCTCTTGGGCCCATCCCCTTCCTACGAACTGGGGGACTGTACCCCTGGGACACCCGACAGATGTTTTTC.

Comments on this clone: The amino acid sequence in TCRdb belongs to a much larger clone and departs from this DNA's translation at residue 7, likely a sequencing read error; the sequence shown is translated from the DNA. V is TRDV1 and J is TRDJ1; no reliable D call. V lost 0 bases and J lost 4, with 36 bases in between. Germline values: CDR1 TSWWSYY, CDR2 QGS. The length of the CDR3 is 23 residues. In nucleotides, the CDR3 is TGTGCTCTTGGGGAACTATACAGTAGCTACGGATGGTGGGCGAAACCGGGCTTCGATAAACTCATCTTT. Protein: CALGELYSSYGWWAKPGFDKLIF.

This clone occurred a few times. For this DNA, TCRdb reports the protein of a much larger clone, which diverges at residue 16, most likely from a read error; the protein presented here is translated directly from the DNA. This rearrangement joins TRDV1 to TRDJ1, with 9 bases that match TRDD3. Here the J gene was assigned by germline matching of the DNA, as TCRdb has none. Germline-derived CDR1 and CDR2 are TSWWSYY and QGS. The CDR3 spans 22 residues. V lost 2 bases and J lost 0; bases outside the gene matches: 22. DNA for the CDR3: TGTGCTCTTGGGGAATCCGCAAACTTGCGCGGGGGATACCTACGGCACACCGATAAACTCATCTTT. Translation gives CALGESANLRGGYLRHTDKLIF.

Turning to this clone: It differs at one base from a far larger clone, so likely a read error. Within the sample, other DNA sequences also encode this same CDR3. The rearrangement links TRDV1 to TRDJ1; D is undetermined. Germline loops: CDR1 TSWWSYY, CDR2 QGS. The CDR3 runs to 22 residues. With 1 base removed from V and 3 bases from J, the gap between germline ends came to 33 bases. CDR3 in DNA: TGTGCTCTTGGGGAACCCCCGGATTCCACAGGGACTAGGCCGATTTTGGCCGATAAACTCATCTTT. It yields the protein CALGEPPDSTGTRPILADKLIF.

This clone showed up just a few times. Translating this DNA gives a protein that differs at residue 9 from the TCRdb one, which belongs to a much larger clone; a read error is likely, and the protein shown is this translation. V gene TRDV1 combines with J gene TRDJ1; 11 bases align to TRDD3. Matching the DNA to germline supplied the J gene, which TCRdb does not give. Trimming at V came to 5 bases and at J to 0 bases, leaving 26 bases not matched to a gene. This CDR3 spans 23 amino acids. The germline V gene encodes CDR1 TSWWSYY and CDR2 QGS. The chain's CDR3 is CALGKRAFRPYWGIFPYTDKLIF. The CDR3 DNA is TGTGCTCTTGGGAAGAGGGCCTTCCGCCCTTACTGGGGGATATTTCCGTACACCGATAAACTCATCTTT.

About this clone: A far larger clone lies a single base away; this is likely a read error. The same CDR3 also results from other DNA sequences found in this sample. The CDR3 here is CACDTKGGGALVLSSWDTRQMFF. The CDR3 DNA reads TGTGCCTGTGACACCAAAGGTGGGGGAGCCCTTGTCCTCAGCTCCTGGGACACCCGGCAGATGTTTTTC. The rearrangement links TRDV2 to TRDJ3, with 7 bases matching TRDD3. TCRdb lists no J gene, so it was determined here by aligning the DNA to germline. In germline, CDR1 is GEAIGNYY, CDR2 EKD. This CDR3 region has 23 residues.

As to this clone: TCRdb attributes to this sequence the protein of a much larger clone, which differs from the DNA translation at residue 13; a read error is likely, and the protein displayed is translated from the DNA. The chain employs TRDV3 and TRDJ1; 10 nucleotides line up with TRDD3. The J gene was missing in TCRdb and was found by matching the end of the DNA to germline. J was trimmed by 5 bases and V by 2 bases; bases with no gene match: 23. The CDR3 length is 19 residues. Per germline, CDR1 TVYSNPD and CDR2 GDNSRS (reference sequence). CDR3 sequence reads: CAFQFLPGSYWGMGDKLIF. CDR3 coding DNA: TGTGCCTTTCAGTTCCTACCGGGATCGTACTGGGGGATGGGTGATAAACTCATCTTT. The full variable domain, completed using reference TRDV3 and TRDJ1, is CDKVTQSSPDQTVASGSEVVLLCTYDTVYSNPDLFWYRIRPDYSFQFVFYGDNSRSEGADFTQGRFSVKHILTQKAFHLVISPVRTEDSATYYCAFQFLPGSYWGMGDKLIFGKGTRVTVEP.

This clone was recorded many times. This clone may be a read error of a much larger clone one base away. V usage is TRDV2 and J usage is TRDJ1; the match to TRDD3 covers 11 bases. Germline V gene lookup returns CDR1 GEAIGNYY and CDR2 EKD. V lost 0 bases to trimming and J lost 0 bases; unmatched junction nucleotides: 17. There are 21 residues in the CDR3. CDR3 loop: CACDTVVLGDKPFYYTDKLIF. CDR3 nucleotides: TGTGCCTGTGACACCGTTGTACTGGGGGATAAGCCCTTTTACTACACCGATAAACTCATCTTT.

The table lists this clone with a few counts. This likely traces to a read error, being one base from a far larger clone. The sample contains more than one DNA sequence encoding this CDR3. The genes are TRDV1 and TRDJ1, with D uncertain. TCRdb leaves out the J gene; it was filled in here by matching the DNA to germline. Trimming pared 0 bases from V and 5 bases from J, leaving 34 bases between. Germline values: CDR1 TSWWSYY, CDR2 QGS. This CDR3 is built from 22 residues. CDR3 in amino acids: CALGELYRAALFSLTLKDKLIF. The CDR3 nucleotides are TGTGCTCTTGGGGAACTTTACCGAGCGGCGTTGTTCTCCTTAACCCTTAAGGATAAACTCATCTTT.

This clone was recorded at least ten times. A far larger clone is off by one base, so a read error is likely. Additional DNA sequences in this sample encode the identical CDR3. V is TRDV2 and J is TRDJ1; TRDD3 agrees at 11 bases. The germline V gene has CDR1 GEAIGNYY and CDR2 EKD. This CDR3 is 17 amino acids long. In nucleotides, the CDR3 is TGTGCCTGCGGACTGGGGGATATTTTTGGGTCCGCCGATAAGCTCATCTTT. Encoded protein: CACGLGDIFGSADKLIF.

Regarding this clone: TCRdb's entry gives the protein of a much larger clone, which mismatches this DNA's translation at residue 3, likely from a read error; the protein reported here is translated from the DNA. This chain links TRDV1 with TRDJ1, with 11 bases lining up with TRDD3. TCRdb offers no J gene call, so here the DNA was matched to germline to obtain one. From germline, CDR1 is TSWWSYY and CDR2 QGS. This CDR3 has 23 amino acids. CDR3 DNA sequence: TGTGCTCCTGGGGAAAGAAGCTCCCCACGAGATTTTTTTTACTGGGGGATAAAGGCTAAACTCATCTTT. This sequence encodes CAPGERSSPRDFFYWGIKAKLIF.

This clone has ten or more counts. The amino acid sequence in TCRdb belongs to a much larger clone and departs from this DNA's translation at residue 11, likely a sequencing read error; the sequence shown is translated from the DNA. The V and J genes are TRDV3 and TRDJ1, with 12 bases identical to TRDD3. The CDR3 loop spans 19 amino acids. Trimming took 2 bases from V and 0 from J; bases not matched to a gene: 16. The germline V gene encodes CDR1 TVYSNPD and CDR2 GDNSRS (reference sequence). This chain's CDR3 is CAFAYWGILYSQYTDKLIF. The CDR3 nucleotides read TGTGCCTTTGCGTACTGGGGGATACTATATTCCCAGTACACCGATAAACTCATCTTT.

Concerning this clone: The TCRdb protein, from a much larger clone, departs from this DNA's translation at residue 10, likely by read error; the protein shown derives from the DNA. This sequence joins TRDV2 and TRDJ3, with 13 positions matching TRDD3. TCRdb supplies no J gene; here it was assigned by aligning the nucleotide sequence to germline. The CDR3 runs 18 residues. From germline, CDR1 is GEAIGNYY and CDR2 EKD. Unmatched junction bases numbered 5, after V lost 3 bases and J lost 4 bases. The CDR3 region has the DNA TGTGCCTGTGACCTACTGGGGGATACGCGTTGGGACACCCGACAGATGTTTTTC. Translating it yields CACDLLGDTRWDTRQMFF.

This clone was counted a few times. A far larger clone is just one base off, so this is likely a read error. Different DNA sequences within this sample yield the same CDR3. This rearrangement joins TRAV38-2/DV8 to TRDJ1, with 10 bases matching TRDD3. The CDR3 spans 24 residues. After removal of 8 bases from V and 0 bases from J, the junction contained 34 bases not matched to a gene. Germline CDR1 and CDR2: TSESDYY and QEAYKQQN. CDR3 residues: CAYRSPEVPMHWGIEGEDTDKLIF. The CDR3 coding sequence is TGTGCTTACAGAAGCCCGGAGGTTCCTATGCACTGGGGGATTGAGGGTGAGGACACCGATAAACTCATCTTT.

This clone was picked up many times. The protein recorded in TCRdb matches a much larger clone and deviates from this DNA's translation at residue 13, suggesting a read error; the protein here is obtained by translating the DNA. V usage is TRDV1 and J usage is TRDJ1; D unclear. Germline-derived CDR1 and CDR2 are TSWWSYY and QGS. This CDR3 has 16 amino acids. CDR3 nucleotides: TGTGCTCTTGGGGACCCATTAACCGGGTACACCGATAGACTCATCTTT. Translating it yields CALGDPLTGYTDRLIF.

Comment on this clone: TCRdb records a much larger clone's protein for this DNA, with a difference at residue 9 that likely arises from a read error; the protein given is the translation of the DNA. J is TRDJ1 and V is TRDV3, with 9 nucleotides matching TRDD3. The CDR3 is 21 residues long. CDR1 and CDR2 from the germline V gene are TVYSNPD and GDNSRS (reference sequence). V dropped 1 base and J dropped 7; count of bases not matched to a gene: 31. CDR3 DNA: TGTGCCTTTATGGCCCTACGATATTCTGGGGGATCACCCTCACGAACCTCTAAACTCATCTTT. It translates to CAFMALRYSGGSPSRTSKLIF.

Only a few counts were recorded for this clone. This DNA's translation and the protein TCRdb lists, from a much larger clone, do not match at residue 27, likely due to a read error; the protein shown is translated from the DNA. V gene TRDV1 combines with J gene TRDJ1; 13 bases align to TRDD3. The CDR3 runs to 30 residues. CDR1 and CDR2 from the germline V gene are TSWWSYY and QGS. The CDR3 protein is CALGEQWTFAARRRPKYWGIRSRYTDELIF. The CDR3 coding sequence is TGTGCTCTTGGGGAACAATGGACCTTCGCCGCGCGACGCCGTCCCAAGTACTGGGGGATACGCTCGAGATACACCGATGAACTCATCTTT.

This clone has just a few counts. The TCRdb protein, from a much larger clone, departs from this DNA's translation at residue 17, likely by read error; the protein shown derives from the DNA. The rearrangement links TRDV1 to TRDJ1; no definite D call. This CDR3 spans 19 amino acids. CDR1 and CDR2 from the germline V gene are TSWWSYY and QGS. In DNA form, the CDR3 reads TGTGCTTTACATTCCCCGACCTCCGTTGCGCGCGACTACACCGATAAACCCATCTTT. Protein product: CALHSPTSVARDYTDKPIF.

This clone was detected many times. This may stem from a read error, because a much larger clone lies one nucleotide away. Other DNA sequences in this specimen translate into the identical CDR3. J is TRDJ1 and V is TRDV1, with D possibly TRDD2 on 6 matching bases. The length of the CDR3 is 18 residues. V was trimmed by 3 bases and J by 1 base, leaving 21 bases between them. From germline, CDR1 is TSWWSYY and CDR2 QGS. The CDR3 sequence is CALGEGPTPPLPTDKLIF. The CDR3 DNA follows: TGTGCTCTTGGGGAGGGTCCTACACCGCCCCTCCCCACCGATAAACTCATCTTT.

This clone was recorded at least ten times. TCRdb attributes to this sequence the protein of a much larger clone, which differs from the DNA translation at residue 11; a read error is likely, and the protein displayed is translated from the DNA. The chain couples TRDV1 to TRDJ1, with TRDD3 as a possible D gene (5 bases). This CDR3 has 19 amino acids. Per germline, CDR1 TSWWSYY and CDR2 QGS. CDR3 sequence reads: CAIGVNFFLWSRETDKLIF. The CDR3 bases are TGTGCTATTGGGGTAAACTTTTTTCTATGGTCCCGAGAGACCGATAAACTCATCTTT.